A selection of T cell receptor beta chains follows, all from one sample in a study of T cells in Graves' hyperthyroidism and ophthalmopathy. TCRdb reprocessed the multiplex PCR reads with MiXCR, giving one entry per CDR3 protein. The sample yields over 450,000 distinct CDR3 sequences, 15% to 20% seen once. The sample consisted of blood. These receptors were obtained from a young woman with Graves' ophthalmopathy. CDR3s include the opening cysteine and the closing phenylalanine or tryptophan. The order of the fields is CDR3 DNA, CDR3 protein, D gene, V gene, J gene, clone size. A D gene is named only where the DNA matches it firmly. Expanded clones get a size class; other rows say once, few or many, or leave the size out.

CDR3nt: TGTGCCAGCAGCTTGTCCCACAGGTCGATCTACGAGCAGTACTTC; CDR3aa: CASSLSHRSIYEQYF; d_gene: .; v_gene: TRBV5-5; j_gene: TRBJ2-7; abundance: .
CDR3nt: TGTGCCAGCAGCTACCAGGGACTAGCGGCTAACAATGAGCAGTTCTTC; CDR3aa: CASSYQGLAANNEQFF; d_gene: TRBD2; v_gene: TRBV7-9; j_gene: TRBJ2-1; abundance: many
CDR3nt: TGTGCCAGCCGTCCAGCCGAGACAGGGGTCTACGAGCAGTACTTC; CDR3aa: CASRPAETGVYEQYF; d_gene: TRBD1; v_gene: TRBV2; j_gene: TRBJ2-7; abundance: few
CDR3nt: TGTGCCAGCAGGGGTGGGAGCCCGAACACTGAAGCTTTCTTT; CDR3aa: CASRGGSPNTEAFF; d_gene: .; v_gene: TRBV28; j_gene: TRBJ1-1; abundance: many
CDR3nt: TGTGCCAGCAGCCCCAGTCTCTTGGAGCAGTACTTC; CDR3aa: CASSPSLLEQYF; d_gene: .; v_gene: TRBV28; j_gene: TRBJ2-7; abundance: .
CDR3nt: TGCAGTGCTAGGTGGACAGCCCTAGGGCCCCAGCATTTT; CDR3aa: CSARWTALGPQHF; d_gene: .; v_gene: TRBV20-1; j_gene: TRBJ1-5; abundance: .
CDR3nt: TGTGCCAGCAGCTTGGACCGCACCGGGGAGCTGTTTTTT; CDR3aa: CASSLDRTGELFF; d_gene: .; v_gene: TRBV5-6; j_gene: TRBJ2-2; abundance: few
CDR3nt: TGTGCCAGCAGCACGACTAGCGGGAGGCCATACACCGGGGAGCTGTTTTTT; CDR3aa: CASSTTSGRPYTGELFF; d_gene: TRBD2; v_gene: TRBV7-6; j_gene: TRBJ2-2; abundance: .
CDR3nt: TGTGCCAGCAGTTGGGCAGGGACCCGGGAGACCCAGTACTTC; CDR3aa: CASSWAGTRETQYF; d_gene: .; v_gene: TRBV27; j_gene: TRBJ2-5; abundance: many
CDR3nt: TGTGCCAGCAGTCCCACGGACAGCCCCTATGGCTACACCTTC; CDR3aa: CASSPTDSPYGYTF; d_gene: .; v_gene: TRBV28; j_gene: TRBJ1-2; abundance: many
CDR3nt: TGTGCCTGGAGTGTAGGTCGGGGAGGACGAACTTTCTTT; CDR3aa: CAWSVGRGGRTFF; d_gene: .; v_gene: TRBV30; j_gene: TRBJ1-1; abundance: many
CDR3nt: TGTGCCAGTACCCGAACAAAGGACTCTGAAGCTTTCTTT; CDR3aa: CASTRTKDSEAFF; d_gene: .; v_gene: TRBV19; j_gene: TRBJ1-1; abundance: .
CDR3nt: TGTGCCAGCAACCCAGACAACACCTACGAGCAGTACTTC; CDR3aa: CASNPDNTYEQYF; d_gene: .; v_gene: TRBV7-9; j_gene: TRBJ2-7; abundance: few
CDR3nt: TGTGCCAGCAGTTCGCCCGAAATCTATGGCTACACCTTC; CDR3aa: CASSSPEIYGYTF; d_gene: .; v_gene: TRBV28; j_gene: TRBJ1-2; abundance: .
CDR3nt: TGTGCCAGCAGCCAAGTTATGGCAGACCCCTACGAGCAGTACTTC; CDR3aa: CASSQVMADPYEQYF; d_gene: .; v_gene: TRBV14; j_gene: TRBJ2-7; abundance: .
CDR3nt: TGCAGTGCAGCCGGGACTAGCGGGAGGTACGAGCAGTACTTC; CDR3aa: CSAAGTSGRYEQYF; d_gene: TRBD2; v_gene: TRBV20-1; j_gene: TRBJ2-7; abundance: many
CDR3nt: TGCAGTGCCGAGCTAGAGACCCAGTACTTC; CDR3aa: CSAELETQYF; d_gene: .; v_gene: TRBV20-1; j_gene: TRBJ2-5; abundance: many
CDR3nt: TGTGCCTGGAGTGGTACTCGGACTAGGATGATGTACGAGCAGTACTTC; CDR3aa: CAWSGTRTRMMYEQYF; d_gene: TRBD2; v_gene: TRBV30; j_gene: TRBJ2-7; abundance: many
CDR3nt: TGCAGTGCTGGTACTCAGACAGCGAACACTGAAGCTTTCTTT; CDR3aa: CSAGTQTANTEAFF; d_gene: .; v_gene: TRBV20-1; j_gene: TRBJ1-1; abundance: many
CDR3nt: TGCGCCAGCAGCCAGGGCCCTAGGAACGAGCAGTACTTC; CDR3aa: CASSQGPRNEQYF; d_gene: .; v_gene: TRBV5-1; j_gene: TRBJ2-7; abundance: .
CDR3nt: TGTGCCAGCAAGCTTCGGCAAAACTATGGCTACACCTTC; CDR3aa: CASKLRQNYGYTF; d_gene: .; v_gene: TRBV13; j_gene: TRBJ1-2; abundance: many
CDR3nt: TGCGCCAGCAGCCCCGCCCCGCCCGGGACAGCAAATCAGCCCCAGCATTTT; CDR3aa: CASSPAPPGTANQPQHF; d_gene: TRBD1; v_gene: TRBV4-1; j_gene: TRBJ1-5; abundance: .
CDR3nt: TGTGCCAGCAGTGTGGACAGGAGAGGGGACATTCAGTACTTC; CDR3aa: CASSVDRRGDIQYF; d_gene: TRBD1; v_gene: TRBV6-1; j_gene: TRBJ2-4; abundance: many
CDR3nt: TGTGCCAGCAGTGCACCGGGACTAGGGTACAATGAGCAGTTCTTC; CDR3aa: CASSAPGLGYNEQFF; d_gene: TRBD2; v_gene: TRBV28; j_gene: TRBJ2-1; abundance: many
CDR3nt: TGTGCCAGCAGCGTAGATTTCAGGGAGGGAAACACCATATATTTT; CDR3aa: CASSVDFREGNTIYF; d_gene: .; v_gene: TRBV13; j_gene: TRBJ1-3; abundance: few
CDR3nt: TGCGCCAGCAGCTTGGCAACAGGGTTTTCCTACGAGCAGTACTTC; CDR3aa: CASSLATGFSYEQYF; d_gene: .; v_gene: TRBV5-1; j_gene: TRBJ2-7; abundance: many
CDR3nt: TGCAGTGCGGGGCGCGATCAGCCCCAGCATTTT; CDR3aa: CSAGRDQPQHF; d_gene: .; v_gene: TRBV20-1; j_gene: TRBJ1-5; abundance: .
CDR3nt: TGTGCCTGGGCTCAACCGAACACTGAAGCTTTCTTT; CDR3aa: CAWAQPNTEAFF; d_gene: .; v_gene: TRBV30; j_gene: TRBJ1-1; abundance: many
CDR3nt: TGCGCCAGCAGCCCGGATCCAGGACAGTTATCCTACGAGCAGTACTTC; CDR3aa: CASSPDPGQLSYEQYF; d_gene: .; v_gene: TRBV4-1; j_gene: TRBJ2-7; abundance: few
CDR3nt: TGCAGTGCTAGAGAGAGGGAGAAGGGGGAGCTGTTTTTT; CDR3aa: CSAREREKGELFF; d_gene: .; v_gene: TRBV20-1; j_gene: TRBJ2-2; abundance: few
CDR3nt: TGCAGTGCTCCCCCAGACGATACACAGAACACTGAAGCTTTCTTT; CDR3aa: CSAPPDDTQNTEAFF; d_gene: .; v_gene: TRBV20-1; j_gene: TRBJ1-1; abundance: many
CDR3nt: TGTGCCAGCAGCATAAAGACAGGGAGTTACGAGCAGTACTTC; CDR3aa: CASSIKTGSYEQYF; d_gene: TRBD1; v_gene: TRBV5-4; j_gene: TRBJ2-7; abundance: .
CDR3nt: TGTGCCAGCAGCCGACAGGCGGAAATTGAAGCTTTCTTT; CDR3aa: CASSRQAEIEAFF; d_gene: .; v_gene: TRBV7-2; j_gene: TRBJ1-1; abundance: many
CDR3nt: TGTGCCAGCAGTGCTAGCGGTGAAGAGCAGTACTTC; CDR3aa: CASSASGEEQYF; d_gene: TRBD2; v_gene: TRBV12-3/TRBV12-4; j_gene: TRBJ2-7; abundance: many
CDR3nt: TGTGCCAGCAGCTTGGGACGGGGCCAAGAGACCCAGTACTTC; CDR3aa: CASSLGRGQETQYF; d_gene: .; v_gene: TRBV7-2; j_gene: TRBJ2-5; abundance: many
CDR3nt: TGTGCCAGCAGTGCAGAAATGAGCTCCTACAATGAGCAGTTCTTC; CDR3aa: CASSAEMSSYNEQFF; d_gene: .; v_gene: TRBV27; j_gene: TRBJ2-1; abundance: many
CDR3nt: TGCAGCGTTGAATTCGACAGGACCTACGAGCAGTACTTC; CDR3aa: CSVEFDRTYEQYF; d_gene: .; v_gene: TRBV29-1; j_gene: TRBJ2-7; abundance: few
CDR3nt: TGCAGTGCTAGAGTCTCGGCAGTCCTTAATTCACCCCTCCACTTT; CDR3aa: CSARVSAVLNSPLHF; d_gene: .; v_gene: TRBV20-1; j_gene: TRBJ1-6; abundance: .
CDR3nt: TGTGCCAGCAGACCGCGGGGCCCCACCTACGAGCAGTACTTC; CDR3aa: CASRPRGPTYEQYF; d_gene: .; v_gene: TRBV28; j_gene: TRBJ2-7; abundance: many
CDR3nt: TGTGCCAGCAGTGACCAAAGCGGGGGGGCCGGCACAGATACGCAGTGTTTT; CDR3aa: CASSDQSGGAGTDTQCF; d_gene: TRBD2; v_gene: TRBV6-2/TRBV6-3; j_gene: TRBJ2-3; abundance: few
CDR3nt: TGTGCCAGCAGCTCGGGCCCCGGAAACGAGCAGTACTTC; CDR3aa: CASSSGPGNEQYF; d_gene: .; v_gene: TRBV7-3; j_gene: TRBJ2-7; abundance: few
CDR3nt: TGTGCCAGTAGTATTAGTCCCGCCCCCGGGGCGAACACTGAAGCTTTCTTT; CDR3aa: CASSISPAPGANTEAFF; d_gene: .; v_gene: TRBV19; j_gene: TRBJ1-1; abundance: .
CDR3nt: TGTGCCAGCAGTGGGACTAGCGGGGGGCTTAATACGCAGTATTTT; CDR3aa: CASSGTSGGLNTQYF; d_gene: TRBD2; v_gene: TRBV6-1; j_gene: TRBJ2-3; abundance: many
CDR3nt: TGTGCCAGCAGTGGGACCGAGAGCTCGGCCGAGCAGTACTTC; CDR3aa: CASSGTESSAEQYF; d_gene: .; v_gene: TRBV27; j_gene: TRBJ2-7; abundance: many
CDR3nt: TGTGCCAGCAGCCTAGGAACAGGGAAGGGCAATCAGCCCCAGCATTTT; CDR3aa: CASSLGTGKGNQPQHF; d_gene: .; v_gene: TRBV27; j_gene: TRBJ1-5; abundance: .
CDR3nt: TGTGCCAGTAGTATAGATGGGGCCGGGACAGCCATCTATGGCTACACCTTC; CDR3aa: CASSIDGAGTAIYGYTF; d_gene: TRBD1; v_gene: TRBV19; j_gene: TRBJ1-2; abundance: few
CDR3nt: TGCGCCAGCAGCTTGGGGACACCCAATGAGCAGTTCTTC; CDR3aa: CASSLGTPNEQFF; d_gene: .; v_gene: TRBV5-1; j_gene: TRBJ2-1; abundance: .
CDR3nt: TGTGCCAGCAGCCCGGGCACCGGGGAGCTGTTTTTT; CDR3aa: CASSPGTGELFF; d_gene: .; v_gene: TRBV3-1; j_gene: TRBJ2-2; abundance: many
CDR3nt: TGCAGCGTTGCCATCGAGCAGTTCTTC; CDR3aa: CSVAIEQFF; d_gene: .; v_gene: TRBV29-1; j_gene: TRBJ2-1; abundance: few
CDR3nt: TGCAGTGCTGGGACAGGGGCTGGCTACACCTTC; CDR3aa: CSAGTGAGYTF; d_gene: TRBD1; v_gene: TRBV20-1; j_gene: TRBJ1-2; abundance: many
CDR3nt: TGTGCCAGCAGTTTTGGGGGGGAGAATCAGCCCCAGCATTTT; CDR3aa: CASSFGGENQPQHF; d_gene: .; v_gene: TRBV27; j_gene: TRBJ1-5; abundance: few
CDR3nt: TGCGCCAGCAGCCGGACTAGCGGGAGTAGTGAGCAGTTCTTC; CDR3aa: CASSRTSGSSEQFF; d_gene: TRBD2; v_gene: TRBV5-1; j_gene: TRBJ2-1; abundance: few
CDR3nt: TGTGCCAGCAGCCAATTCTTGACAGGGTACGGCACTGAAGCTTTCTTT; CDR3aa: CASSQFLTGYGTEAFF; d_gene: TRBD1; v_gene: TRBV16; j_gene: TRBJ1-1; abundance: many
CDR3nt: TGTGCCAGCAGCTTAAGGGGCGTCTACGAGCAGTACTTC; CDR3aa: CASSLRGVYEQYF; d_gene: .; v_gene: TRBV11-2; j_gene: TRBJ2-7; abundance: many
CDR3nt: TGTGCCAGCACCCGACAGGGGGCCCCCTACGAGCAGTACTTC; CDR3aa: CASTRQGAPYEQYF; d_gene: TRBD1; v_gene: TRBV27; j_gene: TRBJ2-7; abundance: .
CDR3nt: TGTGCCAGCTTTGGAGGCCCGGATAAAGCGGGAGCATACTACGAGCAGTACTTC; CDR3aa: CASFGGPDKAGAYYEQYF; d_gene: TRBD2; v_gene: TRBV7-2; j_gene: TRBJ2-7; abundance: many
CDR3nt: TGCGCCAGCAGCTTGGGCTACAGGGGTCAAAACACTGAAGCTTTCTTT; CDR3aa: CASSLGYRGQNTEAFF; d_gene: TRBD1; v_gene: TRBV5-1; j_gene: TRBJ1-1; abundance: .